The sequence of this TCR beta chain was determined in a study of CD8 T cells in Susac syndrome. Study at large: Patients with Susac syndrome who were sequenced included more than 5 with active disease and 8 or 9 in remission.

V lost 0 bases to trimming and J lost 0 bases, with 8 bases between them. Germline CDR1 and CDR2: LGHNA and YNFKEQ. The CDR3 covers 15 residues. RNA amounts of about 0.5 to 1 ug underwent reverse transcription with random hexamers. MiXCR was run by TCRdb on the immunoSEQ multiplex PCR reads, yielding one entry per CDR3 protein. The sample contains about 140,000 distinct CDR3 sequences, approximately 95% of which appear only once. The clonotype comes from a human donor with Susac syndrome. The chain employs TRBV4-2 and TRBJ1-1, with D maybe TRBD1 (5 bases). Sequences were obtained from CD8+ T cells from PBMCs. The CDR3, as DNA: TGTGCCAGCAGCCAAGACGGCAGGGTGAACACTGAAGCTTTCTTT. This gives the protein CASSQDGRVNTEAFF.